The T cell receptor beta chain under discussion was sequenced for a study of blood T cell repertoires in COVID-19. Whole-study context: From T cells, B-cell-depleted T cells, or PBMCs came the material, which was cDNA or gDNA.

Living in under 30 US areas, the participants were between 18 and 89 years of age. Profiling relied on immunoSEQ multiplex PCR, and the TCRdb table lists in-frame clones only, not all of them. Of approximately 440,000 clones in the sample, roughly 91% were seen once. Trimming took 8 bases from V and 3 from J, leaving 13 bases between them. This CDR3 has 13 residues. CDR1 and CDR2 (germline): MNHEY, SMNVEV (reference sequence). The receptor comes from a man in his late teens or twenties who had recovered from COVID-19. The chain combines TRBV27 with TRBJ1-1, with no clear D. Sequencing was done on a sample of PBMCs or T cells enriched from blood (not recorded which). CDR3 in amino acids: CASRRRVDTEAFF. CDR3 sequence (DNA): TGTGCCAGCCGGAGGAGGGTCGACACTGAAGCTTTCTTT.